The 21 T cell receptor beta chains reported below all come from one sample, sequenced in a study of regulatory T cells in long-lasting Graves disease. Arm-PCR of CDR3 regions and iRepertoire HTBI primers were the basis on which TCR beta libraries were built. TCRdb processed the multiplex PCR reads anew with MiXCR; each CDR3 protein has one entry. The repertoire holds about 400,000 distinct CDR3 sequences, with over 12% as singletons. Documented time point: newly diagnosed GD, antithyroid drugs for less than 3 months. Generation of the TCR library employed RNA extracted from PBMCs. This sample also appeared in a second study, on T cells in Graves' hyperthyroidism and ophthalmopathy.

The source material was peripheral blood mononuclear cells (PBMCs), sampled at new diagnosis, from a patient treated with antithyroid drugs. These receptor sequences come from a woman in her 40s with Graves disease.

This clonotype was picked up many times. The germline gene is not matched at one end of the junction; a read error may be the cause. The gene calls are TRBV6-1 and TRBJ1-1; possibly TRBD1 for D (5 bases). Germline V gene sequence: CDR1 MNHNS, CDR2 SASEGT. CDR3 length equals 15 residues. CDR3 DNA sequence: TGTGCCAGCAGACGCCCGGGGGTATTGAACACTGAAGCTTCCTTT. Translation gives CASRRPGVLNTEASF.

This clonotype was counted only a few times. V is TRBV6-2 or TRBV6-3 and J is TRBJ2-7; TRBD2 matches at 15 bases. Germline CDR1 is MNHEY and CDR2 is SVGEGT. This CDR3 is 15 amino acids long. V dropped 6 bases and J dropped 4; count of bases not matched to a gene: 4. The CDR3 here is CASSRGTSGRYEQYF. CDR3 in DNA: TGTGCCAGCAGCCGTGGGACTAGCGGGAGGTACGAGCAGTACTTC.

J is TRBJ1-1 and V is TRBV6-5; a possible D gene is TRBD1 (5 bases). Germline lookup yields CDR1 MNHEY and CDR2 SVGAGI. This CDR3 has 16 residues. V lost 0 bases and J lost 1, with 12 bases in between. The CDR3 loop is CASSYSSQRGNTEAFF. Here the CDR3 DNA reads TGTGCCAGCAGTTACTCGAGTCAGAGGGGGAACACTGAAGCTTTCTTT.

Comment on this clonotype: It may be a read error: a sequence one base away is much more abundant. V and J are TRBV7-9 and TRBJ2-1; D unclear. The CDR3 is made up of 13 amino acids. Germline V CDR1 and CDR2: SEHNR, FQNEAQ (reference sequence). CDR3 loop: CVSSLGNYNEQFF. The CDR3 DNA follows: TGTGTCAGCAGCTTAGGGAACTACAATGAGCAGTTCTTC.

This clonotype was counted at least ten times. This chain connects TRBV29-1 to TRBJ2-3, with D hard to call. The CDR3 spans 15 residues. The V end was cut by 0 bases, the J end by 0 bases, with 10 bases between. The V gene's germline CDR1 is SQVTM and CDR2 ANQGSEA. CDR3 loop: CSVEDWASSTDTQYF. In DNA, the CDR3 is TGCAGCGTTGAAGATTGGGCATCGAGCACAGATACGCAGTATTTT.

This clonotype was seen repeatedly, ten times or more. This sequence joins TRBV14 and TRBJ2-3, with D unclear. Trimming shortened V by 3 bases and J by 3 bases, and 7 bases separated the two germline ends. Germline lookup yields CDR1 SGHDN and CDR2 FVKESK. This CDR3 is 13 amino acids long. The CDR3 sequence: CASSQGFTDTQYF. CDR3 in DNA: TGTGCCAGCAGCCAGGGGTTTACAGATACGCAGTATTTT.

The rearrangement joins TRBV12-3 or TRBV12-4 to TRBJ1-2; 7 bases line up with TRBD1. Trimming took 3 bases from V and 4 from J; bases not matched to a gene: 14. CDR3 size: 17 residues. CDR3 in amino acids: CASSFFPRGDNLYGYTF. DNA for the CDR3: TGTGCCAGCAGTTTTTTCCCCAGGGGGGATAACCTCTATGGCTACACCTTC.

The sample holds many counts of this clonotype. This chain connects TRBV19 to TRBJ2-5; 15 bases are shared with TRBD2. This CDR3 is built from 16 residues. The V gene's germline CDR1 is LNHDA and CDR2 SQIVND (reference sequence). V was clipped by 6 bases and J by 5 bases; unmatched bases: 7. The CDR3 region has the DNA TGTGCCAGTAGAGGGACTAGCGGGAGGAAGGAGGAGACCCAGTACTTC. Translating gives CASRGTSGRKEETQYF.

This clonotype came up many times. This chain joins TRBV28 and TRBJ2-3; 13 positions match TRBD2. CDR3 length: 13 residues. Trimming cost V 8 bases and J 8 bases; bases outside gene matches: 4. The germline V gene has CDR1 MDHEN and CDR2 SYDVKM. The CDR3: CASLTSGRSTQYF. CDR3 DNA: TGTGCCAGCCTGACTAGCGGGAGGTCTACGCAGTATTTT.

This chain joins TRBV24-1 and TRBJ2-2, with D perhaps assigned TRBD1 or TRBD2 (6 bases each). Trimming cost V 5 bases and J 1 base, with 13 bases left between them. The germline V gene has CDR1 KGHDR and CDR2 SFDVKD. The CDR3 is 16 residues long. The CDR3 protein is CATSGYAGQNTGELFF. CDR3 in DNA: TGTGCCACCAGTGGCTATGCGGGACAGAACACCGGGGAGCTGTTTTTT.

This clonotype occurred many times. The chain couples TRBV6-1 to TRBJ2-7; 9 bases agree with TRBD2. CDR3 size: 14 residues. V trimming: 7 bases; J trimming: 3 bases; junction bases outside the gene matches: 7. The V gene's germline CDR1 is MNHNS and CDR2 SASEGT. CDR3 nucleotides: TGTGCCAGCATTAGGGATAGCGGGAGCTACGAGCAGTACTTC. It yields the protein CASIRDSGSYEQYF.

This clonotype showed up many times. The chain is built from TRBV2 and TRBJ2-1, with TRBD1 matching 9 bases. The V gene end was trimmed by 6 bases and the J gene end by 6 bases; junction bases not matched to a gene: 0. In germline, CDR1 is SNHLY, CDR2 FYNNEI. CDR3 length equals 12 residues. The CDR3 DNA is TGTGCCAGCAGGACAGGGGGCAATGAGCAGTTCTTC. This gives the protein CASRTGGNEQFF.

This clonotype was counted many times. The chain carries TRBV28 and TRBJ2-5, with TRBD1 matching 12 bases. CDR1 and CDR2 (germline): MDHEN, SYDVKM. J lost 5 bases, V lost 6 bases, and 7 bases had no gene match. The CDR3 is 15 residues long. The CDR3 spells CASRSTGQGAETQYF. In DNA form, the CDR3 reads TGTGCCAGCAGGTCTACGGGACAGGGGGCCGAGACCCAGTACTTC.

This clonotype came up many times. The gene calls are TRBV28 and TRBJ1-1; D is perhaps TRBD1 (6 bases). Germline lookup yields CDR1 MDHEN and CDR2 SYDVKM. This CDR3 has 18 amino acids. The V end was cut by 6 bases, the J end by 0 bases, with 23 bases between. CDR3 sequence (DNA): TGTGCCAGCAGCCCCTACGACAGGTGGTTTCTTATGAACACTGAAGCTTTCTTT. It yields the protein CASSPYDRWFLMNTEAFF.

This clonotype occurred many times. The chain recombines TRBV30 with TRBJ2-6; D gene ambiguous. Germline V lookup: CDR1 GTSNPN, CDR2 SVGIG (reference sequence). The CDR3 is 15 amino acids. Trimming took off 2 bases at V and 1 base at J, with 9 bases between the two ends. Here the CDR3 reads CAWSLGGSGANVLTF. Written as DNA, the CDR3 is TGTGCCTGGAGTTTGGGTGGGTCTGGGGCCAACGTCCTGACTTTC.

This clonotype was seen repeatedly, ten times or more. The genes are TRBV6-9 and TRBJ2-6, with unresolved D. In germline, CDR1 is MNHGY, CDR2 SVAAGI. Trimming took 3 bases from V and 1 from J, leaving 16 bases between them. The CDR3 totals 18 residues. CDR3 sequence (DNA): TGTGCCAGCAGTTACGGCACGGGCCCCCAATCTGGGGCCAACGTCCTGACTTTC. As protein: CASSYGTGPQSGANVLTF.

This clonotype was observed at least ten times. The CDR3 bases are TGTGCCAGCAGTTTACAGCGACAGGAAAACCACTACAATGAGCAGTTCTTC. Its translation: CASSLQRQENHYNEQFF. This rearrangement joins TRBV12-3 or TRBV12-4 to TRBJ2-1, with a weak D call TRBD1 (6 bases). The CDR3 sequence is 17 residues long. With 2 bases removed from V and 3 bases from J, the gap between germline ends came to 17 bases.

This clonotype was observed many times. V usage is TRBV2 and J usage is TRBJ2-7; 12 bases fit TRBD2. The trim removed 6 bases at V and 0 bases at J, leaving 3 bases unmatched. The CDR3 runs to 15 residues. CDR1 SNHLY and CDR2 FYNNEI come from the germline V gene. The DNA of the CDR3 is TGTGCCAGCAGCGCGACTAGCGGGGGCTCCTACGAGCAGTACTTC. Protein: CASSATSGGSYEQYF.

The table lists this clonotype with many counts. The CDR3 coding sequence is TGTGCCAGCAGTTACCGCGGGGGGCCTAGCGGGAGGGCCTCTGGCAATGAGCAGTTCTTC. Protein sequence: CASSYRGGPSGRASGNEQFF. This chain joins TRBV6-2 or TRBV6-3 and TRBJ2-1; 12 bases fit TRBD2. CDR3 length: 20 amino acids. The germline V gene has CDR1 MNHEY and CDR2 SVGEGT. V trimming: 2 bases; J trimming: 6 bases; junction bases outside the gene matches: 17.

This clonotype was seen repeatedly, ten times or more. The chain uses TRBV12-3 or TRBV12-4 and TRBJ2-1; D gene ambiguous. This CDR3 is 13 amino acids long. V lost 1 base and J 7 bases, leaving 8 bases between the germline ends. In nucleotides, the CDR3 is TGTGCCAGCAGTTTAGGTCTGGGGAATGAGCAGTTCTTC. Its protein is CASSLGLGNEQFF.

This clonotype was recorded many times. This chain connects TRBV28 to TRBJ2-1; 9 bases match TRBD2. Per germline, CDR1 MDHEN and CDR2 SYDVKM. Trimming at V came to 4 bases and at J to 8 bases, leaving 9 bases not matched to a gene. The CDR3 runs to 15 residues. CDR3 amino acids: CASSSSSGIFDEQFF. DNA of the CDR3: TGTGCCAGCAGTTCCTCTAGCGGGATATTCGATGAGCAGTTCTTC.